Each of the 27 T cell receptor beta chains below was sequenced from the same sample in a study of T cell responses to AZD1222 COVID-19 vaccine. The method was immunoSEQ multiplex PCR; TCRdb's version includes in-frame clones alone and lacks a portion of them. The data show about 110,000 clones, roughly 91% seen once. Sequenced here: peripheral blood, sampled 28 days after the second AZD1222 dose. Every receptor here comes from an adult who received the AZD1222 COVID-19 vaccine.

The DNA for the CDR3 is TGTGCCACCAGCCGAGCGGTCCAAGAGACCCAGTACTTC. Its protein is CATSRAVQETQYF. V is TRBV15 and J is TRBJ2-5; D may be TRBD2 (5 bases). This CDR3 region has 13 residues. The germline V gene encodes CDR1 LNHNV and CDR2 YYDKDF (reference sequence). Trimming cost V 5 bases and J 1 base, with 8 bases left between them.

This clone occurred once. This chain connects TRBV7-9 to TRBJ2-7, with D perhaps TRBD2 (5 bases). The CDR3 has 13 amino acids. The germline V gene has CDR1 SEHNR and CDR2 FQNEAQ (reference sequence). Trimming removed 7 bases at V and 3 bases at J, with 13 bases between. CDR3 amino acids: CASTAGQYYEQYF. CDR3 bases: TGTGCCAGCACCGCGGGTCAGTACTACGAGCAGTACTTC.

The rearrangement joins TRBV5-6 to TRBJ2-1; 7 nucleotides match TRBD1. From germline, CDR1 is SGHDT and CDR2 YYEEEE. This CDR3 region has 14 residues. Losses at the gene ends were 4 bases for V and 12 bases for J; bases not matched to a gene: 13. Written as DNA, the CDR3 is TGTGCCAGCAGCACTAAACGGACAGGTTGGGGGCAGTTCTTC. It codes for CASSTKRTGWGQFF.

The rearrangement joins TRBV28 to TRBJ1-1; maybe TRBD1 (6 bases). The CDR3 runs to 13 residues. CDR1 and CDR2 from the germline V gene are MDHEN and SYDVKM. The V end was cut by 8 bases, the J end by 5 bases, with 15 bases between. CDR3 in DNA: TGTGCCAGCTATCAGAGGGGGTTGACTGAAGCTTTCTTT. Translating it yields CASYQRGLTEAFF.

The V call is TRBV19, the J call TRBJ1-4, with D perhaps TRBD1 (6 bases). The CDR3 sequence is 13 residues long. Trimming took 9 bases from V and 8 from J, leaving 16 bases between them. In germline, CDR1 is LNHDA, CDR2 SQIVND (reference sequence). CDR3 region: CASSDRSLEKLFF. For the CDR3, the DNA is TGTGCCAGCTCAGACAGGAGCCTCGAAAAACTGTTTTTT. Full variable domain (outside the CDR3, taken from reference TRBV19 and TRBJ1-4): DGGITQSPKYLFRKEGQNVTLSCEQNLNHDAMYWYRQDPGQGLRLIYYSQIVNDFQKGDIAEGYSVSREKKESFPLTVTSAQKNPTAFYLCASSDRSLEKLFFGSGTQLSVL.

The rearrangement links TRBV7-3 to TRBJ1-2; TRBD1 might be the D (6 bases). The V end was cut by 2 bases, the J end by 4 bases, with 17 bases between. Germline CDR1 is SGHTA and CDR2 is FQGTGA. The CDR3 extends over 16 amino acids. CDR3 nucleotide sequence: TGTGCCAGCAGCTTAGTTGGGGGCTCGGAGTTCTATGGCTACACCTTC. Protein product: CASSLVGGSEFYGYTF.

The chain recombines TRBV6-6 with TRBJ2-3; D uncertain. The germline V gene encodes CDR1 MNHNY and CDR2 SVGAGI (reference sequence). CDR3 length: 11 amino acids. Trimming pared 6 bases from V and 7 bases from J, leaving 8 bases between. CDR3 coding DNA: TGTGCCAGCAGCGCGAGGAATACGCAGTATTTT. This codes for CASSARNTQYF.

V gene TRBV29-1 combines with J gene TRBJ1-1, with 8 bases aligning to TRBD1. J was trimmed by 4 bases and V by 8 bases; bases with no gene match: 12. CDR1 and CDR2 (germline): SQVTM, ANQGSEA. The CDR3 loop spans 14 amino acids. This CDR3 is CSTLPGGMGTEAFF. In DNA form, the CDR3 reads TGCAGCACACTTCCAGGGGGCATGGGCACTGAAGCTTTCTTT.

This chain connects TRBV19 to TRBJ2-5; TRBD2 aligns across 8 bases. CDR3 length: 15 amino acids. J gave up 4 bases and V 5 bases, and 9 bases lay outside the gene matches. From germline, CDR1 is LNHDA and CDR2 SQIVND (reference sequence). The CDR3 nucleotides are TGTGCCAGTAGTTTCCAAAGCGGGGGAGGAGAGACCCAGTACTTC. Translation: CASSFQSGGGETQYF.

The chain joins TRBV4-3 to TRBJ1-1; the match to TRBD1 covers 11 bases. Germline lookup yields CDR1 LGHNA and CDR2 YSLEER. V lost 3 bases and J lost 4; bases outside the gene matches: 7. CDR3 size: 16 residues. The CDR3 spells CASSHLTGTGGTEAFF. The CDR3 nucleotides read TGCGCCAGCAGCCATCTGACGGGGACAGGGGGCACTGAAGCTTTCTTT.

This chain connects TRBV21-1 to TRBJ2-5; TRBD2, the table's D call, lacks a check against the DNA. TRBV21-1 is tagged as a pseudogene. The CDR3 loop spans 15 amino acids. Here the CDR3 reads CARAGCAGILETQYF. The DNA for the CDR3 is TGTGCCAGGGCCGGTTGCGCGGGGATTCTAGAGACCCAGTACTTC.

The rearrangement uses TRBV5-4 and TRBJ2-5, with TRBD1 matching over 7 bases. The CDR3 runs 14 residues. Germline values: CDR1 SGHNT, CDR2 YYREEE (reference sequence). V gave up 3 bases and J gave up 5 bases; unmatched junction bases: 7. The DNA for the CDR3 is TGTGCCAGCAGCTCCCCGACAGGGTCGGAGACCCAGTACTTC. Translation gives CASSSPTGSETQYF.

V and J are TRBV5-4 and TRBJ2-7, with 8 bases matching TRBD1. Germline lookup yields CDR1 SGHNT and CDR2 YYREEE (reference sequence). The J segment lost 9 bases and the V segment lost 7 bases, leaving 12 bases of the junction unmatched. The CDR3 has 13 residues. This chain's CDR3 is CASRPASGGMQYF. DNA for the CDR3: TGTGCCAGCCGCCCGGCCTCAGGGGGCATGCAGTACTTC. The full variable domain, rest sourced from reference TRBV5-4 and TRBJ2-7, is ETGVTQSPTHLIKTRGQQVTLRCSSQSGHNTVSWYQQALGQGPQFIFQYYREEENGRGNFPPRFSGLQFPNYSSELNVNALELDDSALYLCASRPASGGMQYFGPGTRLTVT.

This chain joins TRBV7-3 and TRBJ2-1, with D possibly matching TRBD2 (5 bases). The length of the CDR3 is 19 residues. Per germline, CDR1 SGHTA and CDR2 FQGTGA. Trimming took off 0 bases at V and 4 bases at J, with 22 bases between the two ends. CDR3 loop: CASSLTFKAAVRIYNEQFF. CDR3 nucleotide sequence: TGTGCCAGCAGCTTAACGTTTAAAGCGGCAGTCCGGATTTACAATGAGCAGTTCTTC.

This chain joins TRBV19 and TRBJ1-1, with D unclear. Deletions cut 4 bases from V and 6 bases from J, with 9 bases between. The germline V gene has CDR1 LNHDA and CDR2 SQIVND (reference sequence). This CDR3 has 12 amino acids. As DNA, the CDR3 is TGTGCCAGTAGTACCGGGGTGTCTGAAGCTTTCTTT. It encodes CASSTGVSEAFF. Drawing the rest from reference TRBV19 and TRBJ1-1, the complete variable domain is DGGITQSPKYLFRKEGQNVTLSCEQNLNHDAMYWYRQDPGQGLRLIYYSQIVNDFQKGDIAEGYSVSREKKESFPLTVTSAQKNPTAFYLCASSTGVSEAFFGQGTRLTVV.

This chain connects TRBV24-1 to TRBJ2-2; no reliable D call. Trimming stripped 2 bases from V and 1 base from J, with 16 bases between. The CDR3 extends over 18 amino acids. Germline V gene data show CDR1 as KGHDR and CDR2 as SFDVKD. CDR3 nucleotide sequence: TGTGCCACCAGTGATTCCGACCTTGGCGTTGGGAACACCGGGGAGCTGTTTTTT. This encodes CATSDSDLGVGNTGELFF.

The chain employs TRBV28 and TRBJ2-1; D tentatively fits TRBD1 or TRBD2 (5 bases each). The germline CDR1 and CDR2 sequences are MDHEN and SYDVKM. The CDR3 loop spans 15 amino acids. V lost 8 bases to trimming and J lost 4 bases, with 18 bases between them. The CDR3 loop is CASLNRDEGYNEQFF. CDR3 DNA: TGTGCCAGCTTGAACCGGGACGAGGGATACAATGAGCAGTTCTTC.

This chain uses TRBV7-6 with TRBJ1-2; perhaps TRBD1 as D (6 bases). This CDR3 contains 17 residues. Germline lookup yields CDR1 SGHVS and CDR2 FNYEAQ. Trimming took off 1 base at V and 4 bases at J, with 19 bases between the two ends. The CDR3 sequence is CASSLVSVPGEIYGYTF. The CDR3 DNA is TGTGCCAGCAGCTTAGTATCGGTACCAGGGGAAATCTATGGCTACACCTTC.

The count of this clone is one. The chain recombines TRBV21-1 with TRBJ1-5; the table's D call TRBD1 went unverified against the DNA. TRBV21-1 is assigned pseudogene status. The CDR3 contains 20 residues. The CDR3 spells CASSNTLDRGRKDCNQPQHF. The CDR3 DNA reads TGTGCCAGCAGCAACACCCTCGACAGGGGGCGCAAAGATTGTAATCAGCCCCAGCATTTT.

V gene TRBV6-4 combines with J gene TRBJ2-1, with 10 positions matching TRBD2. With 3 bases clipped from V and 7 bases from J, the junction kept 6 bases outside the gene matches. The V gene's germline CDR1 is MRHNA and CDR2 SNTAGT. This CDR3 contains 15 residues. CDR3 sequence reads: CASSESGGAGNEQFF. As DNA, the CDR3 is TGTGCCAGCAGTGAAAGCGGGGGGGCGGGAAATGAGCAGTTCTTC.

This clone was recorded only once. V and J are TRBV19 and TRBJ2-5; D may be TRBD2 (5 bases). Trimming removed 5 bases from V and 5 bases from J, with 15 bases in between. Germline V gene sequence: CDR1 LNHDA, CDR2 SQIVND (reference sequence). The CDR3 sequence is 14 residues long. Here the CDR3 reads CASSSGLLTETQYF. As DNA, the CDR3 is TGTGCCAGTAGTTCAGGACTGTTGACGGAGACCCAGTACTTC.

The chain joins TRBV29-1 to TRBJ2-7, with 7 bases that match TRBD1. CDR1 and CDR2 (germline): SQVTM, ANQGSEA. V shed 4 bases and J 3 bases; nucleotides not matched to a gene: 9. The CDR3 is made up of 14 amino acids. Here the CDR3 DNA reads TGCAGCGTTGGACCCGGGACAGAAATCTACGAGCAGTACTTC. It codes for CSVGPGTEIYEQYF.

This rearrangement joins TRBV6-5 to TRBJ2-2; D might be TRBD2 (7 bases). The CDR3 length is 15 residues. V lost 4 bases and J 5 bases, leaving 14 bases between the germline ends. CDR1 MNHEY and CDR2 SVGAGI come from the germline V gene. The CDR3 nucleotides are TGTGCCAGCAGTTCCCCCGGGGGGCGTACCGGGGAGCTGTTTTTT. Translating it yields CASSSPGGRTGELFF.

CDR3 sequence: CSVPGSGGRQYF. CDR3 coding DNA: TGCAGCGTCCCCGGGAGCGGGGGGCGGCAGTACTTC. The chain joins TRBV29-1 to TRBJ2-7; 9 nucleotides agree with TRBD2. Germline trimming cut 6 bases from V and 9 bases from J; bases unmatched to any gene: 9. The CDR3 has 12 residues. CDR1 and CDR2 (germline): SQVTM, ANQGSEA.

J is TRBJ1-2 and V is TRBV7-3; perhaps TRBD1 as D (5 bases). The CDR3 totals 15 residues. V was pared by 1 base and J by 7 bases, with 16 bases between. Germline-derived CDR1 and CDR2 are SGHTA and FQGTGA. The DNA of the CDR3 is TGTGCCAGCAGCTTAAACCCAGGCACGAGGGGTGGCTACACCTTC. This codes for CASSLNPGTRGGYTF.

This rearrangement joins TRBV6-2 or TRBV6-3 to TRBJ2-6, with D hard to call. CDR1 and CDR2 (germline): MNHEY, SVGEGT. Trimming cost V 6 bases and J 0 bases, with 9 bases left between them. The CDR3 has 15 amino acids. The CDR3, as DNA: TGTGCCAGCAGCCGCCCAGACTCTGGGGCCAACGTCCTGACTTTC. Translating it yields CASSRPDSGANVLTF.

The chain joins TRBV6-6 to TRBJ1-6; no clear D. The CDR3 length is 15 residues. Trimming shortened V by 8 bases and J by 0 bases, and 11 bases separated the two germline ends. CDR1 is MNHNY, CDR2 SVGAGI, per germline (reference sequence). The CDR3 bases are TGTGCCAGCCTTAAATCTAGCTCCTATAATTCACCCCTCCACTTT. Protein product: CASLKSSSYNSPLHF.